This T cell receptor (beta chain) was profiled in a study of blood T cells in healthy people across ages. For the study at large: Template switching picked up about one barcoded beta molecule for each two T cells. General study findings and limits: Among long-lived donors, naive CD4+ cells were more numerous and diversity higher than in aged donors. Across the age range, TCR beta diversity per million T cells fell in a roughly linear way.

Per sample, a minimum of 7 million PBMCs were isolated. A second PCR of roughly 6 to 12 cycles used a sample-barcoded 5' primer and a J-beta primer mix. TCRdb fed the 5' RACE reads into MiXCR, producing one record per CDR3 protein. The data show some 640,000 distinct CDR3 sequences, approximately 30% seen once. With regard to this clonotype: Its antigen is not known.

This receptor was taken from a woman older than 75 in good health. Sequenced material: blood.

CDR3 coding DNA: TGCAGTGCTAGACTCAGGGGGCCGGGTCAGCCCCAGCATTTT. This gives the protein CSARLRGPGQPQHF. The chain is built from TRBV20-1 and TRBJ1-5, with TRBD1 matching over 8 bases. CDR1 DFQATT and CDR2 SNEGSKA come from the germline V gene (reference sequence). Losses at the gene ends were 2 bases for V and 6 bases for J; bases not matched to a gene: 6. The CDR3 sequence is 14 residues long.